This T cell receptor beta chain was profiled in a study of cytomegalovirus exposure and HLA in healthy donors (TCRdb year 2017). For the study in its entirety: According to an earlier analysis of 587 of the donors, roughly 180 million T cells yielded roughly 100 million unique TCR beta sequences and about 300 Gb of sequence data. In the later analysis, no new phenotypic data were used to find candidate immune exposures; instead, reliance was placed on TCR beta sequences and their occurrence across donors. Donor age, sex, ethnicity and CMV serostatus were compiled together with the repertoire data. The study combined high-throughput TCR immunosequencing, statistical association of individual TCRs with disease status, and machine learning to predict cytomegalovirus infection status. Genome-wide SNP genotypes for about 65% of the roughly 670 donors were used in a later genetic analysis, which treated that subset as a discovery cohort. An early release covering roughly 580 HLA-typed donors comprised 250 to 350 gigabases of sequencing data and approximately 85 million unique TCR sequences. HLA typing included class I and class II loci at four-digit resolution. The study was designed to test whether signatures of past pathogen exposure could be identified by cataloging public T cell receptors. The number of donors typed differed by locus, with about 629-640 for A, B, C, DRB1 and DQB1, around 500 for DQA1, 600 to 610 for DPA1, and around 450 for DPB1. In an earlier analysis of a few hundred of the donors, high-throughput TCR beta sequencing was used to judge whether each TCR beta V gene segment behaved as functional or pseudogenic. To study patterns of TCR occurrence, a later analysis re-analyzed previously published TCR beta repertoires from 650 to 750 donors and added high-resolution HLA genotyping. Of the 350 to 450 genotyped donors, approximately 80% fell in the genetic ancestry cluster associated with self-reported Caucasian donors. Four or five DR-DQ haplotypes were treated as single units for association and clustering because of strong linkage in the cohort. Along with the approximately 600-subject first cohort, a separate validation cohort of over 90 different subjects was used. The study profiled the T cell repertoires of 500 to 800 subjects by immunosequencing and related them to cytomegalovirus serostatus. On average, approximately 250,000 unique TCR beta nucleotide sequences were sequenced per donor among some 420 genotyped donors of the cohort, with 15% to 20% of those sequences being non-productive. Every repertoire in the discovery cohort had been generated on one and the same sequencing platform.

There are 13 amino acids in the CDR3, from cysteine to phenylalanine inclusive. The sequence is cut down to CDR3 DNA, 39 bases in frame from base 1. Per the germline V gene, SQVTM is the CDR1 and ANQGSEA is the CDR2. V is pared back by 7 bases and J by 0 bases, with 13 bases lying between the germline termini. To prepare the library, the immunoSEQ multiplex PCR assay was applied. The multiplex PCR relied on a mix of 60 forward primers for TCR Vbeta segments and 13 reverse primers for TCR Jbeta segments. The CDR3 region of rearranged TCR beta genes was amplified from genomic DNA with a multiplex PCR assay. On the Illumina HiSeq System, the amplified TCR beta libraries were sequenced as 87-base-pair reads. As for how the authors treated the data: A later analysis tallied 75 million to 85 million unique TCR beta chains across the 666 repertoires, and about 12 million of those chains were shared by two or more donors. Raw reads were error-corrected and collapsed into unique sequences by a nearest-neighbor algorithm in which closely related sequences were merged to remove PCR and sequencing errors. V, D and J gene segments were assigned by aligning CDR3 sequences to IMGT reference sequences. For a sequence to be retained, at least a six-nucleotide match to both a V gene segment and a J gene segment was required. Rearrangements were classified as productive when the CDR3 lacked stop codons and remained in frame with V and J, and all other rearrangements were classified as non-productive. CDR3 was defined according to IMGT convention as the region running from the second conserved V-encoded cysteine to the conserved J-encoded phenylalanine. The earlier analysis of roughly 590 of the donors excluded any sequence lacking an unambiguous match to a single V gene segment. An earlier analysis of a few hundred of the donors called V segments functional above 56.7% productive rearrangements and segregating when the between-donor standard deviation exceeded 5%. To diagnose cytomegalovirus status from the catalog of TCR beta chain sequences, a statistical classification framework was built. In a later analysis, V and J genes were assigned by comparing TCR nucleotide sequences against IMGT/GENE-DB human TR gene sequences. The TCRdist pipeline was used in a later analysis to assign CDR3 sequences and most-parsimonious VDJ recombination scenarios. In a later analysis, each TCR beta chain was defined by its CDR3 amino acid sequence together with its V-gene family, and reads lacking a unique V-gene family were excluded. In a later analysis, 450 to 600 highly shared, low-generation-probability nucleotide sequences were removed to address suspected cross-contamination and a sequencing artifact. A later analysis calculated a clonal expansion index for each public chain from normalized within-repertoire ranks of inferred template counts. Generation probabilities in a later analysis came from a VDJ recombination model fitted to out-of-frame rearrangements, and those results were checked against IGoR. A later analysis scored TCR-TCR, TCR-HLA and TCR-CMV co-occurrence with hypergeometric tests, applying a repertoire-size bias correction to TCR pairs. False discovery rates were estimated in a later analysis by permuting HLA or CMV assignments 20 times. In a later analysis, co-occurring TCRs were grouped with DBSCAN, and TCRdist sequence similarity was added when clustering was performed within HLA-allele-positive subsets. Co-occurrence clustering excluded repertoires with fewer than 30,000 or more than 120,000 public chains, plus five with anomalous nucleotide sharing. Held by TCRdb, this immuneACCESS table contains in-frame sequences only and omits some clones. Under half of the omission traces to an unresolved V gene where checked; the cause of the rest is unknown. The V and J calls and clone size come from that table; D and trimming were worked out from the DNA. Present in this sample are fewer than 250,000 clones, 65% to 85% of which were seen just once. The ten largest clonotypes hold roughly 0.75% of the sample.

This clone was detected once. Its cognate antigen has yet to be identified. No base qualities exist here, and no much larger clone lies one base off it. The cohort was made up of approximately 700 healthy bone marrow donors. Cohort members were all nominally healthy when sampled, although unrecorded immune exposures were likely present. The donor tested CMV seronegative and was one of the 352 seronegative cohort members. A peripheral blood sample was collected from each donor, and TCR beta sequencing was performed on peripheral blood mononuclear cells. Genomic DNA extraction from the blood cell samples was performed with the Qiagen DNeasy Blood Extraction Kit. The paper as a whole reports these results and caveats: Some IMGT-functional V segments, including TRBV6-2 and TRBV6-3, could not be distinguished by the 87-base-pair reads and were therefore excluded. A further reported finding was that TCR beta sequences accurately predicted the HLA-A and HLA-B alleles for most subjects in the first cohort. In the study, approximately 160 TCR beta chains were listed as associated with cytomegalovirus. Broadly in line with IMGT annotations, most TCR beta V segments showed up in productive rearrangements about 90% or about 30% of the time in an earlier analysis of 450 to 600 of the donors. In a later genetic analysis, fewer N-insertions in productive TCRs were reported among donors in an Asian-associated ancestry cluster than the roughly 710-donor mean. Presence/absence analyses assumed roughly uniform sequencing depth across donors, an assumption that may not hold. Assigning TCR associations to individual alleles was difficult when HLA alleles, especially DR and DQ, strongly co-occurred. The only immune exposure information available for the cohort was CMV serostatus. According to a later analysis, parvovirus B19, influenza, CMV and Epstein-Barr virus appeared linked to several top co-occurrence clusters. In vitro tests confirmed that a few of the cytomegalovirus-associated TCR beta chains recognize cytomegalovirus antigens. Because HLA typing was unavailable for some donors at each locus, only the typed subset was used in association tests. This cohort had only TCR beta chains sequenced, and the lack of alpha or paired-chain data limited which features could be detected. Around 16 rarely observed V segments, including chromosome 9 orphons, were excluded from the earlier analysis of approximately 500 of the donors because counts were too low. At a false discovery rate of 0.05, a later analysis linked 15,000 to 20,000 TCR beta sequences to specific HLA alleles. The sequencing pipeline was judged likely to have produced a cluster of highly shared sequence variants as a technical artifact. In a later genetic analysis, a missense DCLRE1C variant was associated with V-gene and J-gene trimming of TCR beta chains, and the association was replicated in an independent cohort. Compared with equally common non-associated chains, HLA-associated TCR beta chains in a later analysis were more clonally expanded and had lower generation probabilities. The authors suggested that the approach could potentially be extended to other disease states and immunological phenotypes. A later analysis found that most CMV-associated TCR beta chains appeared HLA-restricted, with HLA associations seemingly driven largely by CMV exposure. The classifier was reported to diagnose cytomegalovirus status with high specificity and sensitivity in both the original cohort and the validation cohort. While some public TCRs were present in many individuals, most TCR sequences turned up only very rarely across donors. In a later analysis, TCR association rates were found to vary across HLA loci, with the most associated TCRs seen for DRB1 alleles and the fewest for HLA-C alleles. Correlated functional status among segregating V segments might be attributable to linkage disequilibrium, but an unknown experimental factor could not be ruled out.

The sequence links TRBV29-1 to TRBJ2-7, with TRBD1 tentatively as D gene (6 bases match). The clonotype was recovered from a boy aged 2 to 10 in good health and CMV-seronegative. The sample comprised PBMCs. The sequenced DNA is TGCAGCGCCCAAGGGGGTCACTCCTACGAGCAGTACTTC. This is translated as CSAQGGHSYEQYF.